The clone carrying this T cell receptor (beta chain) turned up a few times. What it recognizes is unknown. In TCRdb, the reads were re-called with MiXCR into one record per CDR3 protein. The sample consists of about 920,000 distinct CDR3 sequences, approximately 31% of them appearing once. This specimen comes from a study of T cell repertoires in cytomegalovirus infection. Across the whole study: Carrying CMV and the relevant HLA type showed in public TCR beta signatures. Study-wide results and limits: CMV-specific TCR beta clonotypes restricted by HLA-C dominated the ex vivo response.

The germline CDR1 and CDR2 sequences are SGHRS and YFSETQ. This CDR3 has 14 residues. Trimming cost V 0 bases and J 5 bases, with 12 bases left between them. The sequence derives from a human donor in good health (CMV status not recorded). Some clones in this sample may be carry-over from other donors' samples. V is TRBV5-1 and J is TRBJ2-7; TRBD1 is a possible D gene (5 bases). Specimen: cultured CD8+ T cells from PBMCs, collected from culture after CMV antigen stimulation. CDR3 region: CASSLGQGRNEQYF. The CDR3 DNA follows: TGCGCCAGCAGCTTGGGTCAGGGAAGGAACGAGCAGTACTTC. Combining the CDR3 with reference TRBV5-1 and TRBJ2-7 gives the whole variable domain KAGVTQTPRYLIKTRGQQVTLSCSPISGHRSVSWYQQTPGQGLQFLFEYFSETQRNKGNFPGRFSGRQFSNSRSEMNVSTLELGDSALYLCASSLGQGRNEQYFGPGTRLTVT.